The clone carrying this TCR beta chain was recorded many times. TCRdb recomputed calls from the 5' RACE reads with MiXCR, one row per CDR3 protein. The top ten clones hold around 3.1% of a sample with 95,000 to 120,000 distinct CDR3 sequences, over 10% of them seen once. The sample originates from a study of early T cells in non-severe SARS-CoV-2 infection. V was shortened by 0 bases and J by 5 bases, with 11 bases between the two germline ends. CDR3 length: 14 residues. The V gene's germline CDR1 is GTSNPN and CDR2 SVGIG (reference sequence). Sequencing was performed on whole blood. This TCR derives from an adult who was a healthcare worker with PCR-confirmed SARS-CoV-2 infection or an uninfected control (not recorded which). J is TRBJ1-5 and V is TRBV30, with a tentative D call TRBD1 (5 bases). CDR3 sequence reads: CAWSVGQGYQPQHF. As DNA, the CDR3 is TGTGCCTGGAGTGTAGGGCAGGGCTATCAGCCCCAGCATTTT.